The source of this T cell receptor beta chain is a study of shared clonotypes between healthy human individuals. Study-wide context: A couple of female and a few male donors aged 18 to 49 were enrolled. Study results and limitations: Researchers sampled only blood; tissue repertoires likely differ.

Points on this clone: Its antigen is not identified.

It was CD45RO-negative cells, positively selected for CCR7, that made up naive CD8 cells, with terminally differentiated effector memory CD45RA+ cells excluded. The CDR3 consists of 13 residues. With V trimmed by 4 bases and J by 3 bases, 4 bases remained unmatched. Germline assignment: CDR1 SGHNT and CDR2 YYREEE (reference sequence). Sorted subsets were amplified in replicate PCRs using approximately 0.2 ug DNA, roughly 30,000 T cell genomes. Only in-frame clones appear in the TCRdb table, and some are missing; sequencing was by immunoSEQ multiplex PCR. The repertoire holds around 1,900,000 clones, around 95% seen once, with around 1.7% in the top ten.

This chain links TRBV5-4 with TRBJ2-7; 7 bases fit TRBD1. Material for sequencing was naive CD8+ T cells from PBMCs. This receptor was obtained from a man aged 18-30 years in good health. Some clones in this sample may be carry-over from other donors' samples. The CDR3 region has the DNA TGTGCCAGCAGCCGGGACAGAAACTACGAGCAGTACTTC. This encodes CASSRDRNYEQYF.